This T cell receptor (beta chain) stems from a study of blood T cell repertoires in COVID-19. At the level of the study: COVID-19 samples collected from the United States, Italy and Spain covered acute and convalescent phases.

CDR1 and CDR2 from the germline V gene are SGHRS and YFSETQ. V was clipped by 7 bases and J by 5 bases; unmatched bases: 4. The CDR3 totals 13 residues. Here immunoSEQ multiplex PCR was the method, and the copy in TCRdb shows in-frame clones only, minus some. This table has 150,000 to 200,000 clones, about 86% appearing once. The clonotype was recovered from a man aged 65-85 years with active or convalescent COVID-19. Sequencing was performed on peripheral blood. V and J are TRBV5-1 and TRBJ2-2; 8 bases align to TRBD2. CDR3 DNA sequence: TGCGCCAGCCGGCGGGAGGCTACCGGGGAGCTGTTTTTT. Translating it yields CASRREATGELFF.